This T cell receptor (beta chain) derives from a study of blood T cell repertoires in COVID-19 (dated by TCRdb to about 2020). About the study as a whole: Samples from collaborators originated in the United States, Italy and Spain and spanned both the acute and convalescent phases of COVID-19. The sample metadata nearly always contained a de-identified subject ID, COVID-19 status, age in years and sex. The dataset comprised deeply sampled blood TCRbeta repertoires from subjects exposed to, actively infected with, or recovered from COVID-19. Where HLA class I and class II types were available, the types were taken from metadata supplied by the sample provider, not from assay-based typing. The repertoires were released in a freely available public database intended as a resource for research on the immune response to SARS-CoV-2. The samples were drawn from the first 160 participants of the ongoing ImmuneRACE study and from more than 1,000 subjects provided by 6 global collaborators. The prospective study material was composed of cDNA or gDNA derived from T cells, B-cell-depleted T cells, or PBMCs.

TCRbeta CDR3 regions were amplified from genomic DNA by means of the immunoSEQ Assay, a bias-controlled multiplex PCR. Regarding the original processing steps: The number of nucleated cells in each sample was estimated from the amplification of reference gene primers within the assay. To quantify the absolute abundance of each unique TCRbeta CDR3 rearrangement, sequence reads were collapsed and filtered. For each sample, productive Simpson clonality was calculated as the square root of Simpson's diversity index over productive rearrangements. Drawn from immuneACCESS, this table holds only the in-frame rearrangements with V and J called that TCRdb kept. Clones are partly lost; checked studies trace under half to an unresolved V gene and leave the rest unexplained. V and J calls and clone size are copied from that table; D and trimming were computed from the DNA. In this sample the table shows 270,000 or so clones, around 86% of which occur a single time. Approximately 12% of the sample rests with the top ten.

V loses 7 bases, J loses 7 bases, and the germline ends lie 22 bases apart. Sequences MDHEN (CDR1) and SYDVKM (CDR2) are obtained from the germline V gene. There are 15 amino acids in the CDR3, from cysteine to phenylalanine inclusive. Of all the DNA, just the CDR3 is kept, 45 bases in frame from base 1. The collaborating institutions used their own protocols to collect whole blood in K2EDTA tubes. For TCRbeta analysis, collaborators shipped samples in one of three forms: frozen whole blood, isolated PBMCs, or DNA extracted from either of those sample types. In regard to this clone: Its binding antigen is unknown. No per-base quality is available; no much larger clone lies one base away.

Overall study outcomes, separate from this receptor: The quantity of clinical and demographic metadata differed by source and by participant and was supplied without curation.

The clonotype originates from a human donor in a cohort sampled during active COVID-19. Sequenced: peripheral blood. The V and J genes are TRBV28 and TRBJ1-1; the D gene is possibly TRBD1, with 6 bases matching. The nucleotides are TGTGCCAGCACTATTAGTTCGCGGCGGACAGTTGAAGCTTTCTTT. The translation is CASTISSRRTVEAFF.